Sequencing of this T cell receptor (beta chain) was carried out in a study of blood T cell repertoires in COVID-19. Background on the study: COVID-19 samples, acute and convalescent, were from the United States, Italy and Spain. In each case, the material was cDNA or gDNA derived from T cells, B-cell-depleted T cells, or PBMCs.

This clone was observed at least ten times. V lost 3 bases, J lost 7 bases, and 2 bases stayed unmatched. The germline V gene has CDR1 SGHRS and CDR2 YFSETQ. This CDR3 has 13 residues. In the original analysis: Reference gene primer amplification gave estimated nucleated cell counts. Method: immunoSEQ multiplex PCR; TCRdb's copy keeps in-frame clones and lacks some. The DNA gave D and trimming, while V, J and clone size come from that table. This sample carries 150,000 to 200,000 clones, roughly four fifths of them seen once, and the ten largest clones take about 10%. The J gene is TRBJ1-5, the V gene TRBV5-1; 9 bases fit TRBD1. The receptor was derived from a man aged 60 to 69 with active or convalescent COVID-19. Sequencing used peripheral blood. CDR3 in amino acids: CASSWDRDQPQHF. The CDR3 DNA reads TGCGCCAGCAGCTGGGACAGGGACCAGCCCCAGCATTTT.